Listed here is a single T cell receptor beta chain. The antigen is unknown. Within the sample, other DNA sequences also encode this same CDR3. The V gene lost 3 bases and the J gene lost 7 bases, with 10 bases spanning the gap. The CDR3 contains 13 residues. Germline-derived CDR1 and CDR2 are MGHRA and YSYEKL. The data are from a study of cytomegalovirus exposure and HLA in healthy donors. The study's findings and limits: The study carried out a later analysis of TCR beta sequences. It associated 16,951 of them with specific HLA alleles at a false discovery rate of 0.05. A later analysis by the authors found several of the most significant clusters apparently linked to common viral pathogens.

Both 60 Vbeta primers and 13 Jbeta primers went into the PCR. Repertoires were generated with immunoSEQ multiplex PCR, while TCRdb's copy carries only in-frame clones and drops some. The table has 150,000 to 200,000 clones, 84% seen once. The source material was PBMCs. The TCR was taken from a girl aged 10 to 17 in good health and CMV-seropositive. The chain uses TRBV4-1 and TRBJ2-1; D might be TRBD2 (5 bases). The CDR3 protein is CASSQNGKNEQFF. The CDR3 DNA is TGCGCCAGCAGCCAGAACGGGAAGAATGAGCAGTTCTTC.